Listed below are T cell receptor beta chains from one sample, sequenced in a study of blood T cell repertoires in COVID-19. Assay used: immunoSEQ multiplex PCR; TCRdb lists only in-frame clones, some missing. The sample holds about 78,000 clones, 90% seen once. The specimen was peripheral blood. The receptors originated from a woman over 75 with acute or convalescent COVID-19. The CDR3 runs from the conserved cysteine through the conserved F or W. D genes are given only for firm matches. Only part of the rows carry a size: once, few, many, or a class if the clone is expanded.

d_gene	v_gene	abundance	j_gene	CDR3nt	CDR3aa
TRBD1	TRBV28	NA	TRBJ2-2	TGTGCCAGCCGACGACAGGGTTCGTCCGGGGAGCTGTTTTTT	CASRRQGSSGELFF
TRBD2	TRBV4-1	NA	TRBJ2-3	TGCGCCAGCAGCCAAGCTTTAACGATAGGGACTAGCTTCACAGATACGCAGTATTTT	CASSQALTIGTSFTDTQYF
NA	TRBV6-5	NA	TRBJ1-5	TGTGCCAGCAGTTACTCGTCGACACGCAATCAGCCCCAGCATTTT	CASSYSSTRNQPQHF
NA	TRBV4-2	NA	TRBJ1-2	TGTGCCAGCAGCCAATGGGGGACATCCGTCACCTTC	CASSQWGTSVTF
NA	TRBV7-8	NA	TRBJ2-5	TGTGCCAGCAGCTTAGGGGCCCATGGAGAGACCCAGTACTTC	CASSLGAHGETQYF
TRBD1	TRBV3-1/TRBV3-2	NA	TRBJ2-7	TGTGCCAGCGTCTCACAGGGGGCGGCCTACGAGCAGTACTTC	CASVSQGAAYEQYF
NA	TRBV3-1/TRBV3-2	NA	TRBJ2-1	TGTGCCAGCAGCCAAGATTCGGGTTACTCCTACAATGAGCAGTTCTTC	CASSQDSGYSYNEQFF
NA	TRBV28	NA	TRBJ1-1	TGTGCCAGCAGTTTATATACAGTGAACACTGAAGCTTTCTTT	CASSLYTVNTEAFF
TRBD1	TRBV27	once	TRBJ2-7	TGTGCCAGCAGTTTGTCCGGGACAGGGAGCTACGAGCAGTACTTC	CASSLSGTGSYEQYF
NA	TRBV19	NA	TRBJ1-2	TGTGCCAGTAGTATCCAGTGGGACATCCCCTATGGCTACACCTTC	CASSIQWDIPYGYTF
TRBD1	TRBV28	once	TRBJ2-1	TGTGCCAGCAGTCCAGGGGGACAGGGAGTCGATGAGCAGTTCTTC	CASSPGGQGVDEQFF
TRBD1	TRBV7-6	NA	TRBJ2-1	TGTGCCAGCAGCTTAGCCGGGACAGGGTCCTACAATGAGCAGTTCTTC	CASSLAGTGSYNEQFF
TRBD1	TRBV5-1	NA	TRBJ1-1	TGCGCCAGCAGCTTCACAGGGGGAGGGACTGAAGCTTTCTTT	CASSFTGGGTEAFF
NA	TRBV14	NA	TRBJ2-3	TGTGCCAGCAGCCAAGGGAGGGGTACAGGTATCACAGATACGCAGTATTTT	CASSQGRGTGITDTQYF
NA	TRBV7-9	NA	TRBJ2-5	TGTGCCAGCAGCTTAGATGGGGGCCGGCAAGAGACCCAGTACTTC	CASSLDGGRQETQYF
TRBD1	TRBV4-2	NA	TRBJ1-2	TGTGCCAGCAGCCCCCGACAGGGGGAAAACTATGGCTACACCTTC	CASSPRQGENYGYTF
TRBD2	TRBV10-3	NA	TRBJ2-1	TGTGCCATCAGTGAGGGGGAAAGCGGGAGCAATAGTGAGCAGTTCTTC	CAISEGESGSNSEQFF
NA	TRBV6-5	NA	TRBJ1-2	TGTGCCAGCAGGGAGGGTCGGGACTATGGCTACACCTTC	CASREGRDYGYTF
TRBD2	TRBV27	NA	TRBJ2-1	TGTGCCAGCAGTTTTGGGGGAGGGAACAATGAGCAGTTCTTC	CASSFGGGNNEQFF
NA	TRBV21-1	NA	TRBJ1-4	TGTGCCAGCAGCAAAGGGGACAGTGATGAAAAACTGTTTTTT	CASSKGDSDEKLFF
NA	TRBV5-6	NA	TRBJ1-2	TGTGCCAGCAGCTTCTGGCAGGCCCATGGCTACACCTTC	CASSFWQAHGYTF
NA	TRBV2	NA	TRBJ2-5	TGTGCCACGCGCCGTGCTGAAGAGACCCAGTACTTC	CATRRAEETQYF
TRBD2	TRBV29-1	NA	TRBJ2-5	TGCAGCGCACTTCCGGGACTAGCGGGAGGCAACCAAGAGACCCAGTACTTC	CSALPGLAGGNQETQYF
NA	TRBV4-2	NA	TRBJ2-5	TGTGCCAGCAGCCAGGGGGCAGGCCAAGAGACCCAGTACTTC	CASSQGAGQETQYF
TRBD1	TRBV5-1	NA	TRBJ1-1	TGCGCCAGCAGCCCAGGGGGGAGATTGAACACTGAAGCTTTCTTT	CASSPGGRLNTEAFF
TRBD1	TRBV18	few	TRBJ1-5	TGTGCCAGCTCCCTCGCGACAGGGGGCAATCAGCCCCAGCATTTT	CASSLATGGNQPQHF
NA	TRBV28	NA	TRBJ2-6	TGTGCCAGCAGTTTAGCGGGACTCTCTGGGGCCAACGTCCTGACTTTC	CASSLAGLSGANVLTF
TRBD1	TRBV7-9	NA	TRBJ1-4	TGTGCCAGCAGCTTCCCCTCGGGACAGCCGGTAGAAAAACTGTTTTTT	CASSFPSGQPVEKLFF
TRBD1	TRBV28	NA	TRBJ1-5	TGTGCCAGCAGTGTGACAGGGTATAGCAATCAGCCCCAGCATTTT	CASSVTGYSNQPQHF